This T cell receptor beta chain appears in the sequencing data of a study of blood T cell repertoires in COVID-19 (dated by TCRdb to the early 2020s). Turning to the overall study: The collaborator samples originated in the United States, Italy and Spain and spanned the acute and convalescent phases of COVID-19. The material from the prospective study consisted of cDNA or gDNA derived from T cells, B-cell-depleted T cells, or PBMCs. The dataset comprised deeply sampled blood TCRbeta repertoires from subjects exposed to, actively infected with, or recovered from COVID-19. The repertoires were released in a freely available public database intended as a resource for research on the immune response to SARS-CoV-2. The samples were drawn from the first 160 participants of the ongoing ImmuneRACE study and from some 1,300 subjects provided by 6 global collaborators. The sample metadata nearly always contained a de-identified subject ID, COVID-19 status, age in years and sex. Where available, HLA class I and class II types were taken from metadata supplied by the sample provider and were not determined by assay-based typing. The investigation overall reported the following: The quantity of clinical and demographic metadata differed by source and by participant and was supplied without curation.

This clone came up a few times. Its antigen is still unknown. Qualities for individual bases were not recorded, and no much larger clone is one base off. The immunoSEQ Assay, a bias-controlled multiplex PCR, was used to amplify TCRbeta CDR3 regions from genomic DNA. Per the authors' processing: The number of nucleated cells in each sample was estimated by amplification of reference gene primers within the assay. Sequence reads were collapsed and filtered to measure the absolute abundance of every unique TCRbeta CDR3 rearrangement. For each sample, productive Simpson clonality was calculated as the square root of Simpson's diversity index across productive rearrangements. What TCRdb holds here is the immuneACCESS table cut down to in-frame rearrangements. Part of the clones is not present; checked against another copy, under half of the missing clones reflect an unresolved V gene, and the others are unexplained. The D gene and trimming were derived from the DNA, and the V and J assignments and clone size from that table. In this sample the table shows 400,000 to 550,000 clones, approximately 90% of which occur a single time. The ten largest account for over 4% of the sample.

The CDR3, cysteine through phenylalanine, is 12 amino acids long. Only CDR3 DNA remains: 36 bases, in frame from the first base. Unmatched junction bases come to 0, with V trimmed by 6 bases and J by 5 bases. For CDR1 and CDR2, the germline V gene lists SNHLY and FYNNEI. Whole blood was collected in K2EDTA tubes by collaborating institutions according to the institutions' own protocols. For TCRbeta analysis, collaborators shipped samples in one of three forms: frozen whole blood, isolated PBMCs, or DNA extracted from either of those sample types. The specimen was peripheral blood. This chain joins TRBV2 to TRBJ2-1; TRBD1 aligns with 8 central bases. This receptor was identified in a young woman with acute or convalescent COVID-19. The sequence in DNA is TGTGCCAGCAGGGACAGGGACAATGAGCAGTTCTTC. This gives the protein CASRDRDNEQFF.